The T cell receptor (beta chain) described here comes from a study of blood T cells in healthy people across ages (dated by TCRdb to the mid-2010s). Some background on the complete study: In model experiments, template switching captured about one uniquely barcoded TCR beta cDNA molecule for every two T cells. Age-related changes in TCR beta repertoire diversity were measured in the study by deep sequencing normalized with unique cDNA molecular identifiers. Donors were grouped into four age groups: young (average approximately 16 years), middle-aged (about 38), aged (approximately 58) and long-lived (around 82). Two additional independent replicas of 1 million unique cDNA reads from the same blood draw were analyzed for two donors (one aged 18 to 30 and one aged 80 or older).

V is pruned by 4 bases and J by 3 bases, leaving 9 bases of the junction without a gene match. Looking up the germline V gene yields CDR1 SGHRS and CDR2 YFSETQ. Including cysteine and phenylalanine, the CDR3 has 16 amino acids. Just the 48-base CDR3 DNA is kept, in frame starting at base 1. The paper as a whole reports these results and caveats: Because donor CMV infection status was unknown, age-related changes in expanded clonotypes were potentially confounded. Estimates of total diversity based on one million sequenced T cells were considered lower bounds and underestimates. The long-lived group showed more naive CD4+ T cells, fewer expanded clones and increased TCR diversity than the aged group, suggesting age selection. Observed TCR beta diversity per million T cells fell roughly linearly with age, and a significant reduction was already apparent by age around 39. Conclusive comparison of naive and antigen-experienced compartments was prevented by the profiling of bulk unsorted PBMCs. The percentage of naive T cells measured by flow cytometry correlated strongly with observed TCR beta diversity.

The protocol used for the library was 5' RACE. Data came from an Illumina HiSeq 2500. A second PCR of roughly 6 to 11 cycles was run with a J-beta primer mix and a sample-barcoded 5' primer. A template-switch 5' adaptor carrying 12 random nucleotides introduced a unique molecular identifier onto each TCR beta cDNA molecule. At least 3 million CDR3-containing paired-end reads were obtained from each sample. First-strand cDNA was synthesized from all RNA with the Mint cDNA synthesis kit, primed by a TRBC-specific oligonucleotide. Following uracil-DNA glycosylase treatment, a first 18-cycle PCR with universal primers M1SS and BC2_uni_R was performed on all cDNA. The paper's data handling went like this. Normalization of each sample was performed by random selection of 1 million high-quality reads, each carrying a distinct molecular identifier. Reads sharing molecular identifiers were discarded rather than binned into consensus sequences. MiTCR, set to a Q25 quality threshold and the strictest error-elimination algorithm, was used for CDR3 identification, clonotype clustering and error correction. A nonparametric unseen species model with Euler transformation was used to estimate a lower bound on total TCR beta diversity. Starting from the raw public reads, TCRdb applied fastp trimming at Q25, assembled clones with MiXCR and retained in-frame beta chains. Entries are consolidated by CDR3 protein sequence, retaining the most common genes and DNA. The V and J calls were determined by TCRdb, not by the authors. This sample holds over 750,000 distinct CDR3 sequences; 20% to 25% were observed only once. 8% to 10% of the sample goes to the ten largest clones.

Systemically healthy Caucasian individuals from Russia, approximately 39 in total and aged roughly 6 to 90 years, were included as donors. Around 10 milliliters of peripheral blood were drawn from each donor into EDTA-treated Vacutainer tubes. Ficoll-Paque density-gradient centrifugation was used to isolate PBMCs, with at least 7 million obtained per sample. Total RNA was extracted from PBMCs with Trizol reagent, with at least 6 micrograms obtained per sample. For every donor, an aliquot of PBMCs went through flow cytometry to measure the percentages of naive CD45RAhigh/CD27high T cells. Note on this clonotype: The target of this receptor is not known. No much larger clone is present one base from it, and per-base qualities are unavailable.

This sample was shared with a second study, whose subject was T cells of mothers and their children. As the second publication notes: Nine systemically healthy Caucasian individuals, comprising three mothers and their six children, were included as donors. cDNA synthesis used all of the extracted RNA, with 1.5 ug of RNA in each 15 ul reaction. In the second PCR, the M1S primer introduced both the sample barcodes and 2-4 random nucleotides. Over 9.5 million TCR beta CDR3 reads came from each mother, compared with roughly 2.8 million reads from each child. In both related and unrelated pairs, thymic selection shapes the output of TCR recombination in a similar way, with inherited differences having only a minor effect. Normalized repertoire overlap was always slightly but never significantly higher in related than unrelated mother-child pairs. Persistent microchimeric T cell clones were not detected, at a sensitivity of 95 to 100 clones per million clonotypes. To look for features that set related mother-child pairs apart from unrelated individuals, the researchers ran deep NGS to compare the TCR beta repertoires of mothers and children. The mean age was about 40 +/- 4 years for the mothers and approximately 11 +/- 4 years for the children. Libraries were sequenced on Illumina HiSeq 2000 with 100+100 nt paired-end reads after adapter ligation with NEBNext reagents. Mother and child libraries were prepared a month apart and sequenced in separate runs to prevent cross-contamination. For each donor, somewhere between roughly 450,000 and 2,000,000 distinct TCR beta clonotypes were identified. Naive TCR beta clonotypes were estimated from low-frequency clonotypes matched to each donor's FACS-determined naive share, without sorting.

The V and J genes are TRBV5-1 and TRBJ1-1, with 10 central nucleotides matching TRBD1. The sample was blood. The receptor's source is a boy aged 10-17 years in good health. In nucleotides, the sequence is TGCGCCAGCAGCCTCGGGACAGGGGCGAGGGACACTGAAGCTTTCTTT. Its coded protein is CASSLGTGARDTEAFF.